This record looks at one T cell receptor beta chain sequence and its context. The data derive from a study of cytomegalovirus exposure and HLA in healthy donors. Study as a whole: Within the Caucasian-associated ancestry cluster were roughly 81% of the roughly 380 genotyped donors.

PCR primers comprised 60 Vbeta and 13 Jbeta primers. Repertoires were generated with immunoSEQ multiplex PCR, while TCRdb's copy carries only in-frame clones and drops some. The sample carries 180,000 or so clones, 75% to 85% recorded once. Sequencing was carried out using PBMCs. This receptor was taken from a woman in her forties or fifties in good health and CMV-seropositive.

The CDR3 here is CASSPFPGPGQAHDEAFF. In DNA, the CDR3 is TGTGCCAGCAGCCCTTTCCCCGGACCGGGACAGGCGCATGATGAAGCTTTCTTT. The V and J genes are TRBV7-2 and TRBJ1-1; TRBD1 agrees at 8 bases. Trimming removed 5 bases from V and 7 bases from J; junction bases left unmatched: 21. Germline V lookup: CDR1 SGHTA, CDR2 FQGNSA. There are 18 residues in the CDR3.